Below are 29 T cell receptor beta chains sequenced from a single sample in a study of shared clonotypes between healthy human individuals. Clones were sequenced by immunoSEQ multiplex PCR, and TCRdb holds only the in-frame ones, with some missing. The data show around 2,000,000 clones, with about 95% seen just once and 0.9% to 1.3% held by the top ten. CD45RO-negative, CCR7-selected cells formed the naive CD8 fraction, which excluded terminally differentiated effector memory CD45RA+ cells. Input material: naive CD8+ T cells sorted from blood. The receptors derive from a man aged 18-30 years in good health.

This chain uses TRBV4-1 with TRBJ2-7, with 12 bases matching TRBD2. V dropped 0 bases and J dropped 9; count of bases not matched to a gene: 9. CDR1 is MGHRA and CDR2 is YSYEKL in the germline V gene. This CDR3 comprises 16 residues. The CDR3 is CASSQDTSGGLLGQYF. The CDR3 bases are TGCGCCAGCAGCCAAGATACTAGCGGGGGGCTACTCGGGCAGTACTTC.

CDR3 coding DNA: TGTGCCACCAGCAGGCGACTGACAGAGTATAGCAATCAGCCCCAGCATTTT. Protein sequence: CATSRRLTEYSNQPQHF. This sequence joins TRBV15 and TRBJ1-5; maybe TRBD1 (5 bases). Looked up from germline, CDR1 is LNHNV and CDR2 is YYDKDF (reference sequence). The CDR3 totals 17 residues. Trimming left V 3 bases short and J 0 bases short, with 15 bases between.

V and J are TRBV19 and TRBJ2-7, with TRBD2 identical over 8 bases. This CDR3 spans 13 amino acids. Germline trimming cut 8 bases from V and 2 bases from J; bases unmatched to any gene: 5. The germline gives CDR1 LNHDA, CDR2 SQIVND (reference sequence). CDR3 amino acids: CASPGGNPYEQYF. CDR3 coding DNA: TGTGCCAGTCCGGGAGGGAACCCCTACGAGCAGTACTTC.

V gene TRBV28 combines with J gene TRBJ2-7, with a weak D call TRBD2 (7 bases). The CDR3 is 16 amino acids. V dropped 6 bases and J dropped 2 bases, with 20 bases sitting between them. Germline lookup yields CDR1 MDHEN and CDR2 SYDVKM. DNA of the CDR3: TGTGCCAGCAGCCCCGAGGGGGAGGGCCGCCCCTACGAGCAGTACTTC. Protein product: CASSPEGEGRPYEQYF.

This clone was seen once. V is TRBV19 and J is TRBJ2-7, with a tentative D call TRBD1 (6 bases). Germline V gene sequence: CDR1 LNHDA, CDR2 SQIVND (reference sequence). This CDR3 region has 14 residues. Between the trimmed V and J ends, which lost 6 bases and 4 bases, there was a span of 16 bases. CDR3 bases: TGTGCCAGTAGCCCCTCCGGGACACTATACGAGCAGTACTTC. It translates to CASSPSGTLYEQYF.

V and J are TRBV2 and TRBJ1-4; D ambiguous. The germline CDR1 and CDR2 sequences are SNHLY and FYNNEI. V was trimmed by 5 bases and J by 8 bases, leaving 12 bases between them. The CDR3 has 13 residues. The CDR3 loop is CASSRNGREKLFF. The CDR3 DNA is TGTGCCAGCAGTCGAAACGGACGGGAAAAACTGTTTTTT.

This rearrangement joins TRBV4-3 to TRBJ2-7, with 10 positions matching TRBD1. The CDR3 has 17 amino acids. With 2 bases clipped from V and 3 bases from J, the junction kept 10 bases outside the gene matches. Germline V gene sequence: CDR1 LGHNA, CDR2 YSLEER. CDR3 nucleotides: TGCGCCAGCAGCCAAACTCCTGGGACAGGGGCCCTCTACGAGCAGTACTTC. Its translation: CASSQTPGTGALYEQYF.

V is TRBV6-1 and J is TRBJ2-5; D not resolved. Germline V gene lookup returns CDR1 MNHNS and CDR2 SASEGT. Trimming shortened V by 3 bases and J by 5 bases, and 16 bases separated the two germline ends. This CDR3 comprises 15 residues. The CDR3 region has the DNA TGTGCCAGCAGTGATTGGATGGATGCGTTTGAGACCCAGTACTTC. It translates to CASSDWMDAFETQYF.

The genes are TRBV27 and TRBJ2-7, with 7 bases lining up with TRBD1. The CDR3 contains 15 residues. Trimming removed 2 bases from V and 2 bases from J; junction bases left unmatched: 6. Germline CDR1 reads MNHEY; CDR2 reads SMNVEV (reference sequence). CDR3: CASSLGQELTYEQYF. DNA for the CDR3: TGTGCCAGCAGTTTAGGACAGGAGCTTACCTACGAGCAGTACTTC.

V gene TRBV5-1 combines with J gene TRBJ1-1; D may be TRBD1 (5 bases). This CDR3 is built from 16 residues. CDR1 is SGHRS and CDR2 is YFSETQ in the germline V gene. V was trimmed by 0 bases and J by 1 base, leaving 13 bases between them. The CDR3 spells CASSLVIPTANTEAFF. The DNA of the CDR3 is TGCGCCAGCAGCTTGGTAATCCCGACAGCGAACACTGAAGCTTTCTTT. The variable domain in full, completed from reference TRBV5-1 and TRBJ1-1, reads KAGVTQTPRYLIKTRGQQVTLSCSPISGHRSVSWYQQTPGQGLQFLFEYFSETQRNKGNFPGRFSGRQFSNSRSEMNVSTLELGDSALYLCASSLVIPTANTEAFFGQGTRLTVV.

V is TRBV6-1 and J is TRBJ2-7, with D perhaps TRBD2 (6 bases). The germline gives CDR1 MNHNS, CDR2 SASEGT. V was clipped by 6 bases and J by 2 bases, with 11 bases between them. The length of the CDR3 is 13 residues. CDR3: CASSPWEAYEQYF. CDR3 in DNA: TGTGCCAGCAGCCCTTGGGAGGCCTACGAGCAGTACTTC.

This clone was detected only once. The V gene is TRBV6-5, the J gene TRBJ2-7; 7 bases agree with TRBD1. Trimming removed 5 bases from V and 4 bases from J; junction bases left unmatched: 8. Per the germline V gene, CDR1 is MNHEY and CDR2 is SVGAGI. This CDR3 region has 14 residues. The CDR3 nucleotides are TGTGCCAGCAGTCCTACAGGGGAAGGGTACGAGCAGTACTTC. Residues: CASSPTGEGYEQYF.

The chain links TRBV27 to TRBJ1-5, with D uncertain. This CDR3 comprises 14 residues. With 5 bases removed from V and 2 bases from J, the gap between germline ends came to 10 bases. Germline V CDR1 and CDR2: MNHEY, SMNVEV (reference sequence). In nucleotides, the CDR3 is TGTGCCAGCAGTGAGGGCTATGGCAATCAGCCCCAGCATTTT. Translation: CASSEGYGNQPQHF.

CDR3 sequence: CASSLSETNEKLFF. The CDR3, as DNA: TGTGCCAGCAGCTTAAGCGAAACTAATGAAAAACTGTTTTTT. The chain is built from TRBV7-9 and TRBJ1-4; D gene unclear. V was clipped by 2 bases and J by 1 base, with 5 bases between them. From germline, CDR1 is SEHNR and CDR2 FQNEAQ (reference sequence). The CDR3 contains 14 residues.

The V gene is TRBV4-1, the J gene TRBJ1-2; a weak D match, TRBD1 (6 bases). V was shortened by 3 bases and J by 5 bases, with 19 bases between the two germline ends. In germline, CDR1 is MGHRA, CDR2 YSYEKL. CDR3 length: 16 residues. The CDR3 region has the DNA TGCGCCAGCAGCCAGCCCGGGACACCCAGCGGGTATGGCTACACCTTC. Translating it yields CASSQPGTPSGYGYTF.

Only one count was recorded for this clone. CDR3 in amino acids: CATSRVLAGGFNEQYF. The DNA for the CDR3 is TGTGCCACCAGCAGAGTACTAGCGGGGGGATTTAACGAGCAGTACTTC. The chain couples TRBV15 to TRBJ2-7; TRBD2 aligns across 12 bases. V shed 1 base and J 5 bases; nucleotides not matched to a gene: 6. The CDR3 is made up of 16 amino acids. The germline CDR1 and CDR2 sequences are LNHNV and YYDKDF (reference sequence).

J is TRBJ2-3 and V is TRBV7-8; D is ambiguous. Deletions cut 0 bases from V and 2 bases from J, with 12 bases between. The CDR3 consists of 16 residues. The germline gives CDR1 SGHVS, CDR2 FQNEAQ. The CDR3 region is CASSLASSEYTDTQYF. CDR3 nucleotide sequence: TGTGCCAGCAGCTTAGCGAGTTCGGAATACACAGATACGCAGTATTTT.

Comment on this clone: The sample contains more than one DNA sequence encoding this CDR3. The CDR3 loop is CASSLGRSYEQYF. For the CDR3, the DNA is TGTGCCAGCAGCTTGGGCAGGTCCTACGAGCAGTACTTC. V gene TRBV13 combines with J gene TRBJ2-7, with unresolved D. V was cut by 3 bases and J by 1 base, with 7 bases left in between. Per germline, CDR1 PRHDT and CDR2 FYEKMQ (reference sequence). The CDR3 loop spans 13 amino acids.

V and J are TRBV19 and TRBJ1-1; a possible D gene is TRBD1 (6 bases). Germline V CDR1 and CDR2: LNHDA, SQIVND (reference sequence). The CDR3 is 13 residues long. The germline V and J ends were trimmed by 3 bases and 4 bases, with 9 bases remaining between them. The CDR3 DNA is TGTGCCAGTAGTATTCGGGGGGCCACTGAAGCTTTCTTT. It specifies CASSIRGATEAFF.

This rearrangement joins TRBV6-6 to TRBJ1-6; D unresolved. Between the trimmed V and J ends, which lost 11 bases and 8 bases, there was a span of 13 bases. Germline lookup yields CDR1 MNHNY and CDR2 SVGAGI (reference sequence). The CDR3 runs 12 residues. The chain's CDR3 is CASGDLDSPLHF. For the CDR3, the DNA is TGTGCCTCCGGGGATCTAGATTCACCCCTCCACTTT.

V gene TRBV27 combines with J gene TRBJ1-1, with a weak D call TRBD1 (5 bases). V was pared by 5 bases and J by 4 bases, with 11 bases between. CDR1 is MNHEY and CDR2 is SMNVEV in the germline V gene (reference sequence). The CDR3 consists of 13 residues. DNA for the CDR3: TGTGCCAGCAGTAACATGGGGGGCACTGAAGCTTTCTTT. As protein: CASSNMGGTEAFF.

Notes on this clone: Other DNA sequences in the same sample also yield this CDR3. The chain joins TRBV7-2 to TRBJ2-5, with D perhaps TRBD2 (5 bases). The CDR3 is 13 amino acids. V gave up 1 base and J gave up 5 bases, with 8 bases separating them. Germline CDR1 SGHTA, CDR2 FQGNSA. CDR3 in amino acids: CASSLGGLETQYF. In nucleotides, the CDR3 is TGTGCCAGCAGCTTAGGAGGGCTGGAGACCCAGTACTTC. Complete variable domain (other parts from reference TRBV7-2 and TRBJ2-5): GAGVSQSPSNKVTEKGKDVELRCDPISGHTALYWYRQSLGQGLEFLIYFQGNSAPDKSGLPSDRFSAERTGGSVSTLTIQRTQQEDSAVYLCASSLGGLETQYFGPGTRLLVL.

The rearrangement links TRBV28 to TRBJ1-5; D remains unclear. Trimming left V 10 bases short and J 3 bases short, with 13 bases between. The CDR3 length is 13 residues. In germline, CDR1 is MDHEN, CDR2 SYDVKM. CDR3 amino acids: CATQRLLNQPQHF. The CDR3 nucleotides read TGTGCCACCCAGAGGCTCCTCAATCAGCCCCAGCATTTT. Together with reference TRBV28 and TRBJ1-5, the CDR3 gives the full variable domain: DVKVTQSSRYLVKRTGEKVFLECVQDMDHENMFWYRQDPGLGLRLIYFSYDVKMKEKGDIPEGYSVSREKKERFSLILESASTNQTSMYLCATQRLLNQPQHFGDGTRLSIL.

As to this clone: Within the sample, other DNA sequences also encode this same CDR3. This chain links TRBV27 with TRBJ2-3, with D possibly TRBD2 on 6 matching bases. Germline assignment: CDR1 MNHEY and CDR2 SMNVEV (reference sequence). The V and J ends lost 6 bases and 6 bases respectively, with 10 bases between them. CDR3 length: 12 amino acids. CDR3 sequence: CASSPGGDTQYF. The CDR3 bases are TGTGCCAGCAGCCCTGGGGGGGATACGCAGTATTTT.

J is TRBJ1-2 and V is TRBV28, with 9 bases lining up with TRBD1. Germline V CDR1 and CDR2: MDHEN, SYDVKM. CDR3 length: 14 residues. V lost 3 bases, J lost 6 bases, and 5 bases stayed unmatched. The DNA for the CDR3 is TGTGCCAGCAGTTTTGGGGACAGGGAGGATGGCTACACCTTC. Protein sequence: CASSFGDREDGYTF.

This chain links TRBV9 with TRBJ2-3; D perhaps matches TRBD2 (6 bases). The CDR3 length is 17 residues. Per the germline V gene, CDR1 is SGDLS and CDR2 is YYNGEE. The V gene lost 2 bases and the J gene lost 0 bases, with 16 bases spanning the gap. The CDR3 reads CASSVRSGVPSTDTQYF. The CDR3, as DNA: TGTGCCAGCAGCGTCCGATCGGGGGTCCCTAGCACAGATACGCAGTATTTT. The full variable domain, in which reference TRBV9 and TRBJ2-3 provide the parts outside the CDR3, is DSGVTQTPKHLITATGQRVTLRCSPRSGDLSVYWYQQSLDQGLQFLIQYYNGEERAKGNILERFSAQQFPDLHSELNLSSLELGDSALYFCASSVRSGVPSTDTQYFGPGTRLTVL.

The chain uses TRBV7-9 and TRBJ1-1; perhaps TRBD1 as D (5 bases). This CDR3 has 14 residues. Germline values: CDR1 SEHNR, CDR2 FQNEAQ (reference sequence). The V end was cut by 5 bases, the J end by 1 base, with 11 bases between. CDR3 in amino acids: CASSALTGNTEAFF. DNA of the CDR3: TGTGCCAGCAGCGCCCTTACAGGGAACACTGAAGCTTTCTTT.

V usage is TRBV4-1 and J usage is TRBJ2-7; D is uncertain. Trimming left V 2 bases short and J 3 bases short, with 8 bases between. The CDR3 sequence is 13 residues long. Germline V CDR1 and CDR2: MGHRA, YSYEKL. DNA of the CDR3: TGCGCCAGCAGCCAAACTGTTTTCTACGAGCAGTACTTC. Its protein is CASSQTVFYEQYF.

The chain uses TRBV27 and TRBJ1-2; D is possibly TRBD1 (6 bases). This CDR3 comprises 13 residues. V lost 4 bases to trimming and J lost 4 bases, with 10 bases between them. CDR1 MNHEY and CDR2 SMNVEV come from the germline V gene (reference sequence). The CDR3 protein is CASSSQTGYGYTF. As DNA, the CDR3 is TGTGCCAGCAGTTCCCAGACAGGCTATGGCTACACCTTC.